This TCR beta chain was retrieved from a study of T cells expressing NK-cell markers. Overall study context: It was from sorted CD3+CD56+NKG2C+, CD3+CD56+NKG2C- and CD3+CD56-NKG2C+ T cells that TCR beta repertoires came.

TCRdb reprocessed the 5' RACE reads and reports one entry per CDR3 protein, with no DNA. The data include some 460,000 distinct CDR3 sequences; the top ten clones carry around 1.4%. Germline assignment: CDR1 SGHNT and CDR2 YYREEE (reference sequence). The CDR3 has 14 residues. Sequenced sample: blood T cells: a sorted CD56 or NKG2C T cell subset, CD4+ or CD8+ T cells, or bulk PBMC T cells (not recorded which). The receptor was derived from a woman in her forties or fifties in good health. The chain uses TRBV5-4 and TRBJ2-1; TCRdb's D gene call, TRBD2, goes unchecked for lack of DNA. The CDR3 loop is CASRAGTIDNEQFF.